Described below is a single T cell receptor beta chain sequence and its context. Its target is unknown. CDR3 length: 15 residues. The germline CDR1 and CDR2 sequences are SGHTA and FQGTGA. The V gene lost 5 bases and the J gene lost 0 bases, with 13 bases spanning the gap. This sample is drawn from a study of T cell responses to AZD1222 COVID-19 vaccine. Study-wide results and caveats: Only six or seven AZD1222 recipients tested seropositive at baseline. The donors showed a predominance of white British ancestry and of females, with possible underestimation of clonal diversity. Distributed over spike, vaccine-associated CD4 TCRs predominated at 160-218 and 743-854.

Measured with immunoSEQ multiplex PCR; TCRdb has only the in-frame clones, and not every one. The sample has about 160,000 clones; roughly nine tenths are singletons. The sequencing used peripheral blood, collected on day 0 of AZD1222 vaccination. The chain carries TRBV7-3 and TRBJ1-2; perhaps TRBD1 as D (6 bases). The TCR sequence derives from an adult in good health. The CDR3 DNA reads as TGTGCCAGCAGCCCAGGGGACGGAGCTAACTATGGCTACACCTTC. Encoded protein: CASSPGDGANYGYTF.